Presented here are 22 T cell receptor beta chains from one specimen sequenced in a study of shared clonotypes between healthy human individuals. In the naive CD8 group, cells lacked CD45RO and were positively selected for CCR7, so terminally differentiated effector memory CD45RA+ cells were left out. Generated by immunoSEQ multiplex PCR, the TCRdb table keeps only in-frame clones and is missing some. There are approximately 2,000,000 clones in the sample; around 93% occur only once, and around 1.7% lies in the top ten. Sequencing was done on a sample of naive CD8+ T cells from PBMCs. Receptors originate from a man aged 18 to 29 in good health. Some clones in this sample may be carry-over from other donors' samples.

This chain uses TRBV6-6 with TRBJ1-5, with 7 bases identical to TRBD1. The germline gives CDR1 MNHNY, CDR2 SVGAGI (reference sequence). V was pared by 4 bases and J by 2 bases, with 5 bases of the junction left unmatched. This CDR3 has 15 residues. The CDR3 reads CASSSDREGNQPQHF. Here the CDR3 DNA reads TGTGCCAGCAGTTCTGACAGGGAGGGCAATCAGCCCCAGCATTTT.

This chain links TRBV7-8 with TRBJ2-2; maybe TRBD2 (5 bases). V was shortened by 0 bases and J by 5 bases, with 10 bases between the two germline ends. The CDR3 is 15 residues long. Germline V CDR1 and CDR2: SGHVS, FQNEAQ. The CDR3 loop is CASSLALRGTGELFF. The CDR3 bases are TGTGCCAGCAGCTTAGCGCTACGAGGGACCGGGGAGCTGTTTTTT.

The chain carries TRBV14 and TRBJ2-1, with 7 nucleotides matching TRBD2. Germline assignment: CDR1 SGHDN and CDR2 FVKESK. V shed 3 bases, J shed 3 bases, and the junction held 2 bases outside the gene matches. The CDR3 extends over 14 amino acids. CDR3 DNA sequence: TGTGCCAGCAGCCACAGCGGGAACTACAATGAGCAGTTCTTC. This codes for CASSHSGNYNEQFF.

The V gene is TRBV19, the J gene TRBJ1-5, with TRBD1 identical over 7 bases. After removal of 8 bases from V and 4 bases from J, the junction contained 5 bases not matched to a gene. Germline-derived CDR1 and CDR2 are LNHDA and SQIVND (reference sequence). The CDR3 runs 13 residues. The CDR3 sequence: CASWTGLNQPQHF. The CDR3 DNA reads TGTGCCAGTTGGACAGGCCTGAATCAGCCCCAGCATTTT.

The rearrangement links TRBV6-6 to TRBJ1-3, with D possibly being TRBD1 (5 bases). Germline-derived CDR1 and CDR2 are MNHNY and SVGAGI (reference sequence). CDR3 length: 15 residues. The ends were cut back, 6 bases at V and 0 bases at J, with 12 bases in the middle. The CDR3 region has the DNA TGTGCCAGCAGATTGGGGACGGCCTCTGGAAACACCATATATTTT. Amino acid sequence: CASRLGTASGNTIYF.

This clone has just one count. The chain is built from TRBV10-3 and TRBJ2-6; D gene uncertain. The germline V and J ends were trimmed by 1 base and 0 bases, with 4 bases remaining between them. The CDR3 runs to 15 residues. CDR1 ENHRY and CDR2 SYGVKD come from the germline V gene. CDR3 region: CAISELFSGANVLTF. DNA of the CDR3: TGTGCCATCAGTGAGTTGTTCTCTGGGGCCAACGTCCTGACTTTC.

The gene calls are TRBV5-6 and TRBJ2-7; D is possibly TRBD1 (5 bases). The germline V gene encodes CDR1 SGHDT and CDR2 YYEEEE. The CDR3 sequence is 15 residues long. V lost 4 bases and J 5 bases, leaving 19 bases between the germline ends. CDR3 residues: CASSPGHIYFDEQYF. The CDR3, as DNA: TGTGCCAGCAGCCCCGGACACATTTACTTTGACGAGCAGTACTTC.

The chain has TRBV27 and TRBJ2-7; D gene uncertain. Trimming shortened V by 3 bases and J by 2 bases, and 11 bases separated the two germline ends. CDR3 length: 14 amino acids. Germline V CDR1 and CDR2: MNHEY, SMNVEV (reference sequence). The CDR3 DNA reads TGTGCCAGCAGTTTTGGATCCGCAGCCTACGAGCAGTACTTC. Its translation: CASSFGSAAYEQYF.

To note about this clone: Different DNA sequences within this sample yield the same CDR3. The chain has TRBV27 and TRBJ2-1; 9 positions agree with TRBD2. Germline loops: CDR1 MNHEY, CDR2 SMNVEV (reference sequence). Trimming took 3 bases from V and 4 from J; bases not matched to a gene: 4. The CDR3 is 15 amino acids. The DNA of the CDR3 is TGTGCCAGCAGTTTCGGCCTAGCGGGGTACAATGAGCAGTTCTTC. This encodes CASSFGLAGYNEQFF.

V is TRBV27 and J is TRBJ1-5; unclear D gene. CDR1 and CDR2 (germline): MNHEY, SMNVEV (reference sequence). V dropped 9 bases and J dropped 3 bases, with 18 bases sitting between them. The CDR3 is made up of 15 amino acids. The chain's CDR3 is CASMPGIFNNQPQHF. Here the CDR3 DNA reads TGTGCCAGTATGCCGGGAATTTTTAACAATCAGCCCCAGCATTTT.

The chain links TRBV9 to TRBJ1-1, with D unresolved. Germline V CDR1 and CDR2: SGDLS, YYNGEE. This CDR3 spans 14 amino acids. The ends were cut back, 0 bases at V and 4 bases at J, with 10 bases in the middle. The CDR3 DNA is TGTGCCAGCAGCGTAGCTTCCCGGGGCACTGAAGCTTTCTTT. Protein sequence: CASSVASRGTEAFF. The whole variable domain, remainder taken from reference TRBV9 and TRBJ1-1, is DSGVTQTPKHLITATGQRVTLRCSPRSGDLSVYWYQQSLDQGLQFLIQYYNGEERAKGNILERFSAQQFPDLHSELNLSSLELGDSALYFCASSVASRGTEAFFGQGTRLTVV.

This clone was recorded once. The V gene is TRBV4-1, the J gene TRBJ2-2; a weak D match, TRBD2 (5 bases). This CDR3 is built from 16 residues. Trimming removed 0 bases at V and 4 bases at J, with 12 bases between. Germline V gene sequence: CDR1 MGHRA, CDR2 YSYEKL. The CDR3 DNA sequence: TGCGCCAGCAGCCAAGAGGGTGGACTGGGCACCGGGGAGCTGTTTTTT. The encoded protein is CASSQEGGLGTGELFF.

J is TRBJ1-6 and V is TRBV9; no clear D. The CDR3 length is 12 residues. CDR1 SGDLS and CDR2 YYNGEE come from the germline V gene. Trimming took off 0 bases at V and 9 bases at J, with 4 bases between the two ends. CDR3: CASSVGSSPLHF. As DNA, the CDR3 is TGTGCCAGCAGCGTAGGGTCTTCACCCCTCCACTTT.

The chain has TRBV5-1 and TRBJ2-1; TRBD2 aligns across 8 bases. CDR1 is SGHRS and CDR2 is YFSETQ in the germline V gene. The ends lost 2 bases at V and 3 bases at J; junction bases unmatched: 13. This CDR3 has 18 amino acids. The chain's CDR3 is CASSFIIKAGAGYNEQFF. CDR3 DNA: TGCGCCAGCAGCTTCATCATTAAAGCGGGAGCAGGCTACAATGAGCAGTTCTTC.

The gene calls are TRBV29-1 and TRBJ2-1; no reliable D call. Germline V lookup: CDR1 SQVTM, CDR2 ANQGSEA. The CDR3 spans 12 residues. Between the trimmed V and J ends, which lost 4 bases and 4 bases, there was a span of 8 bases. The CDR3: CSVAADYNEQFF. CDR3 DNA: TGCAGCGTTGCGGCGGATTACAATGAGCAGTTCTTC.

The rearrangement uses TRBV11-2 and TRBJ2-3, with D perhaps matching TRBD2 (5 bases). Germline-derived CDR1 and CDR2 are SGHAT and FQNNGV. The CDR3 runs to 15 residues. Deletions cut 1 base from V and 6 bases from J, with 14 bases between. CDR3 coding DNA: TGTGCCAGCAGCTTAGGTGCTAGCCTGACGGATACGCAGTATTTT. Translating gives CASSLGASLTDTQYF.

A few counts support this clone. CDR3 DNA sequence: TGTGCCAGCAGAAAAGGAGGGGACACTGAAGCTTTCTTT. It codes for CASRKGGDTEAFF. V gene TRBV2 combines with J gene TRBJ1-1; D possibly corresponds to TRBD1 (5 bases). CDR1 is SNHLY and CDR2 is FYNNEI in the germline V gene. CDR3 length: 13 amino acids. The V end lost 6 bases, the J end lost 3 bases, and 11 bases lay between the germline ends.

V gene TRBV4-1 combines with J gene TRBJ2-1, with D perhaps matching TRBD2 (6 bases). There are 11 residues in the CDR3. Trimming took off 5 bases at V and 12 bases at J, with 11 bases between the two ends. Germline loops: CDR1 MGHRA, CDR2 YSYEKL. CDR3 region: CASSDPRGQFF. CDR3 DNA sequence: TGCGCCAGCAGCGACCCGCGGGGGCAGTTCTTC.

The chain combines TRBV5-6 with TRBJ1-3; D is unresolved. The germline CDR1 and CDR2 sequences are SGHDT and YYEEEE. V was pared by 0 bases and J by 10 bases, with 8 bases between. The CDR3 length is 12 residues. CDR3 protein: CASSLGASTIYF. CDR3 in DNA: TGTGCCAGCAGCTTGGGGGCCTCGACCATATATTTT.

The genes are TRBV6-1 and TRBJ1-1; D gene uncertain. CDR1 MNHNS and CDR2 SASEGT come from the germline V gene. V lost 1 base and J lost 0, with 9 bases in between. This CDR3 comprises 15 residues. CDR3 protein: CASSEGVVLNTEAFF. CDR3 nucleotides: TGTGCCAGCAGTGAAGGTGTCGTGTTGAACACTGAAGCTTTCTTT.

The rearrangement links TRBV25-1 to TRBJ2-5, with D possibly being TRBD1 or TRBD2 (5 bases each). CDR1 is MGHDK and CDR2 is SYGVNS in the germline V gene. Trimming took 6 bases from V and 2 from J, leaving 16 bases between them. The CDR3 is 15 residues long. The CDR3 loop reads CASSPTRGAQETQYF. CDR3 in DNA: TGTGCCAGCAGCCCTACCCGAGGGGCGCAAGAGACCCAGTACTTC.

This clone was counted only a few times. This sample also contains other DNA sequences that code for the same CDR3. The chain links TRBV7-9 to TRBJ2-7; 7 bases agree with TRBD1. Germline V gives CDR1 SEHNR, CDR2 FQNEAQ (reference sequence). V lost 1 base, J lost 0 bases, and 0 bases stayed unmatched. CDR3 length equals 14 residues. CDR3 in DNA: TGTGCCAGCAGCTTAGGGGACAGCTCCTACGAGCAGTACTTC. This encodes CASSLGDSSYEQYF.